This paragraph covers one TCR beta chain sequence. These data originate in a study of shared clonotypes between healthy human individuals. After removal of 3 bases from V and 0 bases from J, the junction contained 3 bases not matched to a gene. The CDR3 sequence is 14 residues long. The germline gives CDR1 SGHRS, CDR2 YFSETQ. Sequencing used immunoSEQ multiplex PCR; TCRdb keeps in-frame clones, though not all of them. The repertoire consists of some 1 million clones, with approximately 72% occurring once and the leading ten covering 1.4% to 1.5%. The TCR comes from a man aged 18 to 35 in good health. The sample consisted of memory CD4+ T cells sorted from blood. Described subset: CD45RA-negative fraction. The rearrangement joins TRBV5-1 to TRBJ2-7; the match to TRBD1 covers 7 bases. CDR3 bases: TGCGCCAGCAGCTCGGACAGGCCCTCCTACGAGCAGTACTTC. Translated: CASSSDRPSYEQYF.